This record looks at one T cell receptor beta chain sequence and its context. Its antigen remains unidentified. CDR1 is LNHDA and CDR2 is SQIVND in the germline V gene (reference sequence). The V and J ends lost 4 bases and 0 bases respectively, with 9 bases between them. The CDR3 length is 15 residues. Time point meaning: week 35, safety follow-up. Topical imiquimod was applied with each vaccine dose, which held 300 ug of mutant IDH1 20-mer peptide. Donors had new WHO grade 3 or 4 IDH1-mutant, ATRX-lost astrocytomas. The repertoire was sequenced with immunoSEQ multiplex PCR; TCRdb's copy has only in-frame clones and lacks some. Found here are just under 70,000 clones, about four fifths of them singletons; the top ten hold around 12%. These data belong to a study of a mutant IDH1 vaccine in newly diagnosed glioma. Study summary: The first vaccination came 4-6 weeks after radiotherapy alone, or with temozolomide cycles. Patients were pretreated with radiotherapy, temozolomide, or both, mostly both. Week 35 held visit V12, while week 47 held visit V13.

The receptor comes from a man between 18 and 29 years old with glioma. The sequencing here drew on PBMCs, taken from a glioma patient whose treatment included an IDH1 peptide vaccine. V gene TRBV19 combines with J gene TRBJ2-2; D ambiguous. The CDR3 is CASSSATTNTGELFF. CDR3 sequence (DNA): TGTGCCAGTAGTAGCGCTACCACGAACACCGGGGAGCTGTTTTTT. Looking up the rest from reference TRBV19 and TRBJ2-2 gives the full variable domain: DGGITQSPKYLFRKEGQNVTLSCEQNLNHDAMYWYRQDPGQGLRLIYYSQIVNDFQKGDIAEGYSVSREKKESFPLTVTSAQKNPTAFYLCASSSATTNTGELFFGEGSRLTVL.